The present entry profiles one TCR beta chain with its context. The data are from a study of blood T cell repertoires in COVID-19. Study background: Donors in the United States, Italy and Spain gave samples during acute or convalescent COVID-19.

The authors' processing: How many nucleated cells were present was estimated from reference gene primer amplification. The protocol was immunoSEQ multiplex PCR, while the TCRdb copy is restricted to in-frame clones and leaves out a portion. V and J calls plus clone size are reproduced from that table; the DNA served to infer D and trimming. The data contain about 51,000 clones, less than 90% of them singletons. Germline values: CDR1 SNHLY, CDR2 FYNNEI. The CDR3 is 13 amino acids. Trimming took 5 bases from V and 7 from J; bases not matched to a gene: 7. The sample was peripheral blood. The chain recombines TRBV2 with TRBJ2-7; 8 bases line up with TRBD1. This clonotype was sampled from a man aged 60-69 years with acute or convalescent COVID-19. Here the CDR3 reads CASSPQGALEQYF. As DNA, the CDR3 is TGTGCCAGCAGTCCCCAGGGGGCCCTAGAGCAGTACTTC.